These 18 T cell receptor beta chains came from one sample sequenced in a study of blood T cell repertoires in COVID-19. Here immunoSEQ multiplex PCR was the method, and the copy in TCRdb shows in-frame clones only, minus some. The sample lists 75,000 to 85,000 clones, approximately 85% occurring once. The sample comprised peripheral blood. The source of these receptors is a human donor in a cohort sampled during active COVID-19.

This clone was seen once. This chain's CDR3 is CASSGRGGQRYYNEQFF. The CDR3 DNA is TGCGCCAGCAGCGGCAGGGGCGGGCAGCGGTACTACAATGAGCAGTTCTTC. J is TRBJ2-1 and V is TRBV5-1, with D possibly being TRBD1 (6 bases). V gave up 4 bases and J gave up 3 bases, with 20 bases separating them. Germline values: CDR1 SGHRS, CDR2 YFSETQ. The CDR3 spans 17 residues.

There are a few counts of this clone. The chain has TRBV5-1 and TRBJ1-2; TRBD1 matches at 7 bases. Germline V CDR1 and CDR2: SGHRS, YFSETQ. V dropped 4 bases and J dropped 4; count of bases not matched to a gene: 7. CDR3 length: 14 residues. The CDR3 reads CASSLDDRVYGYTF. In nucleotides, the CDR3 is TGCGCCAGCAGCCTAGATGACAGGGTCTATGGCTACACCTTC.

The chain employs TRBV2 and TRBJ2-5, with a tentative D call TRBD2 (5 bases). The V and J ends lost 4 bases and 2 bases respectively, with 11 bases between them. This CDR3 has 14 residues. Germline CDR1 is SNHLY and CDR2 is FYNNEI. CDR3: CASSGSTGQETQYF. CDR3 coding DNA: TGTGCCAGCAGTGGCTCCACGGGACAAGAGACCCAGTACTTC.

The DNA for the CDR3 is TGCGCCAGCAGCGACGGACATTCTGGAAACACCATATATTTT. Residues: CASSDGHSGNTIYF. The rearrangement uses TRBV5-1 and TRBJ1-3; tentatively, D is TRBD1 (5 bases). Trimming took 4 bases from V and 1 from J, leaving 9 bases between them. The germline V gene has CDR1 SGHRS and CDR2 YFSETQ. The CDR3 length is 14 residues. Full variable domain (remainder filled in from reference TRBV5-1 and TRBJ1-3): KAGVTQTPRYLIKTRGQQVTLSCSPISGHRSVSWYQQTPGQGLQFLFEYFSETQRNKGNFPGRFSGRQFSNSRSEMNVSTLELGDSALYLCASSDGHSGNTIYFGEGSWLTVV.

This sequence joins TRBV27 and TRBJ1-2, with D perhaps matching TRBD1 (6 bases). CDR1 MNHEY and CDR2 SMNVEV come from the germline V gene (reference sequence). This CDR3 comprises 16 residues. Trimming removed 6 bases from V and 8 bases from J, with 25 bases in between. In nucleotides, the CDR3 is TGTGCCAGCAGCCCCGGGGTACAGGGAGCGTCAAAGGGCTACACCTTC. It yields the protein CASSPGVQGASKGYTF.

This sequence joins TRBV5-8 and TRBJ2-5; the D gene is possibly TRBD1 (5 bases). The CDR3 has 13 amino acids. The V gene's germline CDR1 is SGHTS and CDR2 YDEGEE. Between the trimmed V and J ends, which lost 1 base and 5 bases, there was a span of 9 bases. The chain's CDR3 is CASSLRGTETQYF. The DNA of the CDR3 is TGTGCCAGCAGCTTGAGGGGTACGGAGACCCAGTACTTC.

This clone was counted once. V gene TRBV24-1 combines with J gene TRBJ2-5; D might be TRBD1 (5 bases). The CDR3 length is 15 residues. CDR1 and CDR2 (germline): KGHDR, SFDVKD. The V end lost 1 base, the J end lost 4 bases, and 12 bases lay between the germline ends. CDR3 nucleotide sequence: TGTGCCACCAGTGATTTTCAGGGTTGGGGAGAGACCCAGTACTTC. Translated, it gives CATSDFQGWGETQYF.

The chain employs TRBV3-1 (or the pseudogene TRBV3-2) and TRBJ2-1; 10 bases are a match to TRBD2. The CDR3 is 15 residues long. V shed 4 bases and J 4 bases; nucleotides not matched to a gene: 4. Germline assignment: CDR1 LGHDT and CDR2 YNNKEL (reference sequence). CDR3 protein: CASSLGLAEYNEQFF. In DNA, the CDR3 is TGTGCCAGCAGCCTAGGACTAGCGGAGTACAATGAGCAGTTCTTC.

The J gene is TRBJ2-5, the V gene TRBV6-2 or TRBV6-3, with 8 bases aligning to TRBD2. Germline trimming cut 5 bases from V and 5 bases from J; bases unmatched to any gene: 13. The CDR3 has 16 amino acids. Germline loops: CDR1 MNHEY, CDR2 SVGEGT. In DNA, the CDR3 is TGTGCCAGCAGTCAACCCCGAGCGGGGGCCCGGGAGACCCAGTACTTC. Its protein is CASSQPRAGARETQYF.

The table lists this clone with a count of one. The chain combines TRBV11-2 with TRBJ1-2, with 10 bases lining up with TRBD1. Germline CDR1 reads SGHAT; CDR2 reads FQNNGV. The CDR3 runs 14 residues. V trimming: 5 bases; J trimming: 5 bases; junction bases outside the gene matches: 5. CDR3 amino acids: CASSPGQGTYGYTF. CDR3 DNA sequence: TGTGCCAGCAGCCCGGGACAGGGGACTTATGGCTACACCTTC. The complete variable domain, with remaining parts taken from reference TRBV11-2 and TRBJ1-2, reads EAGVAQSPRYKIIEKRQSVAFWCNPISGHATLYWYQQILGQGPKLLIQFQNNGVVDDSQLPKDRFSAERLKGVDSTLKIQPAKLEDSAVYLCASSPGQGTYGYTFGSGTRLTVV.

The chain employs TRBV28 and TRBJ1-2, with D perhaps TRBD1 (5 bases). This CDR3 contains 14 residues. V gave up 6 bases and J gave up 8 bases, with 19 bases separating them. CDR1 and CDR2 (germline): MDHEN, SYDVKM. For the CDR3, the DNA is TGTGCCAGCAGACCACCCGGCAGGGCGGGGGGCTACACCTTC. The encoded protein is CASRPPGRAGGYTF.

The CDR3 spells CASSLEPGYGSTEAFF. In DNA form, the CDR3 reads TGCGCCAGCAGCTTGGAACCCGGGTACGGAAGCACTGAAGCTTTCTTT. The chain uses TRBV5-1 and TRBJ1-1; the D is unclear. The ends were cut back, 0 bases at V and 4 bases at J, with 16 bases in the middle. The CDR3 has 16 amino acids. Germline-derived CDR1 and CDR2 are SGHRS and YFSETQ.

The rearrangement uses TRBV6-5 and TRBJ1-1; D unclear. Germline V gene sequence: CDR1 MNHEY, CDR2 SVGAGI. CDR3 length equals 13 residues. V shed 7 bases and J shed 1 base, with 10 bases lying between them. This CDR3 reads CASTTAGNTEAFF. For the CDR3, the DNA is TGTGCCAGCACTACGGCGGGGAACACTGAAGCTTTCTTT.

The rearrangement uses TRBV6-5 and TRBJ2-3; 9 bases agree with TRBD2. The CDR3 sequence is 15 residues long. With 8 bases clipped from V and 1 base from J, the junction kept 7 bases outside the gene matches. The germline V gene encodes CDR1 MNHEY and CDR2 SVGAGI. CDR3: CASGISGGRTDTQYF. CDR3 DNA sequence: TGTGCCAGCGGGATAAGCGGGGGGCGCACAGATACGCAGTATTTT.

V gene TRBV5-5 combines with J gene TRBJ2-7; 8 bases match TRBD1. V lost 2 bases to trimming and J lost 6 bases; unmatched junction nucleotides: 4. The CDR3 spans 13 residues. CDR1 is SGHKS, CDR2 YYEKEE, per germline (reference sequence). CDR3 protein: CASSFDRGREQYF. DNA of the CDR3: TGTGCCAGCAGCTTCGACAGGGGACGCGAGCAGTACTTC.

V is TRBV6-2 or TRBV6-3 and J is TRBJ2-7, with D perhaps matching TRBD2 (6 bases). This CDR3 spans 14 amino acids. Germline assignment: CDR1 MNHEY and CDR2 SVGEGT. V lost 2 bases to trimming and J lost 4 bases, with 12 bases between them. This CDR3 is CASSYGTGIYEQYF. The CDR3 coding sequence is TGTGCCAGCAGTTACGGGACTGGGATTTACGAGCAGTACTTC.

The genes are TRBV7-3 and TRBJ2-7; D gene ambiguous. The CDR3 consists of 13 residues. V dropped 3 bases and J dropped 4 bases, with 10 bases sitting between them. CDR1 and CDR2 (germline): SGHTA, FQGTGA. CDR3 in amino acids: CASSFGSGYEQYF. CDR3 DNA sequence: TGTGCCAGCAGCTTTGGTTCAGGTTACGAGCAGTACTTC.

V is TRBV4-1 and J is TRBJ1-5; a possible D gene is TRBD1 (5 bases). This CDR3 region has 15 residues. In germline, CDR1 is MGHRA, CDR2 YSYEKL. Trimming took 2 bases from V and 5 from J, leaving 13 bases between them. CDR3 amino acids: CASSQPDRYYQPQHF. DNA of the CDR3: TGCGCCAGCAGCCAACCCGACAGATACTATCAGCCCCAGCATTTT.